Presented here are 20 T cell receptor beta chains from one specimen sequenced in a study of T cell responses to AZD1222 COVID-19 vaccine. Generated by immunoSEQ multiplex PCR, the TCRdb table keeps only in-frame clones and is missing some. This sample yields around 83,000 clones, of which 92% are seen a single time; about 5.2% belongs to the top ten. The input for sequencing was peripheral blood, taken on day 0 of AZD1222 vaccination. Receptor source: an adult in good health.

DNA for the CDR3: TGTGCCAGCAGTACCCCGGGCAGAACCTACGAGCAGTACTTC. Its protein is CASSTPGRTYEQYF. This chain joins TRBV28 and TRBJ2-7; D is unresolved. The CDR3 is 14 amino acids. Trimming stripped 5 bases from V and 2 bases from J, with 13 bases between. Germline-derived CDR1 and CDR2 are MDHEN and SYDVKM. Drawing the rest from reference TRBV28 and TRBJ2-7, the complete variable domain is DVKVTQSSRYLVKRTGEKVFLECVQDMDHENMFWYRQDPGLGLRLIYFSYDVKMKEKGDIPEGYSVSREKKERFSLILESASTNQTSMYLCASSTPGRTYEQYFGPGTRLTVT.

CDR3 amino acids: CASSPQSGWTDTQYF. CDR3 bases: TGTGCCAGCAGCCCCCAGTCGGGTTGGACAGATACGCAGTATTTT. The chain links TRBV11-2 to TRBJ2-3; D gene unclear. The CDR3 sequence is 15 residues long. Germline V gives CDR1 SGHAT, CDR2 FQNNGV. V lost 5 bases to trimming and J lost 3 bases, with 15 bases between them.

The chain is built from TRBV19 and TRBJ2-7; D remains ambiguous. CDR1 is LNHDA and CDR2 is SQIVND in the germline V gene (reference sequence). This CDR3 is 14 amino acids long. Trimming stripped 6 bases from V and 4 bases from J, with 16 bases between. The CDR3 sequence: CASRHAEDSYEQYF. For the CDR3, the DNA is TGTGCCAGTAGGCACGCAGAAGACTCTTACGAGCAGTACTTC.

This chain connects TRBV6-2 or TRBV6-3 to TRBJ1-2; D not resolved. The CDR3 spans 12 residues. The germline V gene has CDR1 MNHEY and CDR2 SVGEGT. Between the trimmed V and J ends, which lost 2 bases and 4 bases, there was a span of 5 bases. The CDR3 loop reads CASSYGIYGYTF. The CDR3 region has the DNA TGTGCCAGCAGTTACGGAATCTATGGCTACACCTTC.

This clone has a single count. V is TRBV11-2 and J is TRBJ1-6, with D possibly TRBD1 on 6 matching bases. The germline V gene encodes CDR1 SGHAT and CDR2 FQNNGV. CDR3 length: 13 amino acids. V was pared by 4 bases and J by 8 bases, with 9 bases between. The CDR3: CASSSNRDSPLHF. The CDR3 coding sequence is TGTGCCAGCAGCTCGAACAGGGATTCACCCCTCCACTTT.

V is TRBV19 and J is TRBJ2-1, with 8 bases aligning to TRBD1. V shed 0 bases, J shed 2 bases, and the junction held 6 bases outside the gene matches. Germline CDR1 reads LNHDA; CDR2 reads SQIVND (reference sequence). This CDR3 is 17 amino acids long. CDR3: CASSIDVAGGTYNEQFF. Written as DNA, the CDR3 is TGTGCCAGTAGTATAGATGTGGCAGGGGGCACCTACAATGAGCAGTTCTTC.

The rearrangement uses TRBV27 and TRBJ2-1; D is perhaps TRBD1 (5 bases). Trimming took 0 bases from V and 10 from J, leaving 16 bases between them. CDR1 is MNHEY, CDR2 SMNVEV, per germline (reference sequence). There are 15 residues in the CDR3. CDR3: CASSLSMGRKDEQFF. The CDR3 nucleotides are TGTGCCAGCAGTTTATCGATGGGGCGAAAAGACGAGCAGTTCTTC.

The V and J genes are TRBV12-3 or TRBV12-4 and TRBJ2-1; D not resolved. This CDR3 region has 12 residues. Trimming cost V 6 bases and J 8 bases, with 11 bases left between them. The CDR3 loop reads CASRRNHYEQFF. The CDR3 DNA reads TGTGCCAGCAGGAGAAATCATTATGAGCAGTTCTTC.

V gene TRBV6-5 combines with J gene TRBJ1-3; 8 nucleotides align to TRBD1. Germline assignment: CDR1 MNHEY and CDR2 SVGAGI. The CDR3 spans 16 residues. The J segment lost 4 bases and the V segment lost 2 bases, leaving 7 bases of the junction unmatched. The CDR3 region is CASSYRPGGFGNTIYF. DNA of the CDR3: TGTGCCAGCAGTTACCGGCCAGGGGGCTTCGGAAACACCATATATTTT.

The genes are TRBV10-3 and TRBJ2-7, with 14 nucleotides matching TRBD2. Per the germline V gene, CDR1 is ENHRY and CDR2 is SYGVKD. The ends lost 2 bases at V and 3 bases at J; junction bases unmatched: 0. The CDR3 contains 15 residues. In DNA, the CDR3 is TGTGCCATCAGTGAGGGGACTAGCGGGAGCTACGAGCAGTACTTC. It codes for CAISEGTSGSYEQYF.

The CDR3, as DNA: TGTGCCAGCAGCCCGCCAAGGCGGGACTACGAGCAGTACTTC. Amino acids: CASSPPRRDYEQYF. The chain joins TRBV7-9 to TRBJ2-7, with D tentatively TRBD2 (6 bases). CDR3 length: 14 residues. Germline values: CDR1 SEHNR, CDR2 FQNEAQ (reference sequence). The V end was cut by 5 bases, the J end by 3 bases, with 14 bases between.

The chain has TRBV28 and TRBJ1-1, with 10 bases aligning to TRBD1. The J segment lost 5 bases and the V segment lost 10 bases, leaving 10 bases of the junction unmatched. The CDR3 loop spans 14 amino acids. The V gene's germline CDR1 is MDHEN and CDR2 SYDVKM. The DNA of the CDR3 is TGTGCCATCGCGACAGGGGGCCTGAGTACTGAAGCTTTCTTT. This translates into CAIATGGLSTEAFF.

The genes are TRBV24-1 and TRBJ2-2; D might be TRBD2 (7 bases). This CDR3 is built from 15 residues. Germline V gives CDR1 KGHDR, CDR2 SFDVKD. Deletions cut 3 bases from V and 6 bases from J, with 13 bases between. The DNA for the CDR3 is TGTGCCACCAGTGATCGGGGGGCGTCGCCCGGGGAGCTGTTTTTT. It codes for CATSDRGASPGELFF.

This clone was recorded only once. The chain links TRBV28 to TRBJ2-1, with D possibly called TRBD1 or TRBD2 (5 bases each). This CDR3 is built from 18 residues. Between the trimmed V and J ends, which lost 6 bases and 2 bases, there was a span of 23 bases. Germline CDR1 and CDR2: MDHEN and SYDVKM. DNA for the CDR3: TGTGCCAGCAGCCCGGCGCTGGTAAGGAGAGGGGCCTACAATGAGCAGTTCTTC. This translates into CASSPALVRRGAYNEQFF.

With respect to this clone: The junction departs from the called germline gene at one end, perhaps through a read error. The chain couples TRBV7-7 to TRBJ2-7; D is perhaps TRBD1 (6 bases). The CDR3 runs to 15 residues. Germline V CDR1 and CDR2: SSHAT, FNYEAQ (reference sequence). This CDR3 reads CASSLANPGQGEQYF. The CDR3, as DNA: TGTGCTAGCAGCTTAGCCAATCCGGGACAAGGCGAGCAGTACTTC. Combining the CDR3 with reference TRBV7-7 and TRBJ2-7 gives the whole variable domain GAGVSQSPRYKVTKRGQDVTLRCDPISSHATLYWYQQALGQGPEFLTYFNYEAQPDKSGLPSDRFSAERPEGSISTLTIQRTEQRDSAMYRCASSLANPGQGEQYFGPGTRLTVT.

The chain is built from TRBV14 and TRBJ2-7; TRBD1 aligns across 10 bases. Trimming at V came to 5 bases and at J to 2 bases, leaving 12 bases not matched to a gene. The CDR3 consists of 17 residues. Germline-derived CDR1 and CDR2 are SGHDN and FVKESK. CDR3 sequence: CASSNRQGAFPAYEQYF. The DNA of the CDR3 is TGTGCCAGCAGCAATCGACAGGGGGCCTTTCCCGCCTACGAGCAGTACTTC.

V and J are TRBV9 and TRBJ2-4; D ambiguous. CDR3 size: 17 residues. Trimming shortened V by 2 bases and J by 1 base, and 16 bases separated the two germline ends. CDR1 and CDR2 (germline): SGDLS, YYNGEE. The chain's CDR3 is CASSVGLPRGAKNIQYF. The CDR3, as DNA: TGTGCCAGCAGCGTCGGTCTTCCGCGAGGTGCCAAAAACATTCAGTACTTC.

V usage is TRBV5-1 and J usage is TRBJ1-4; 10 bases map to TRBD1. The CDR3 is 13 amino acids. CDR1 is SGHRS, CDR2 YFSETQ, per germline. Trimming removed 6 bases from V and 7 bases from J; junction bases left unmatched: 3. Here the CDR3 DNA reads TGCGCCAGCAAGAGGACAGGGGGTGAAAAACTGTTTTTT. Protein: CASKRTGGEKLFF. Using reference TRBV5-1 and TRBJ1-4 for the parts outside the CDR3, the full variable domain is KAGVTQTPRYLIKTRGQQVTLSCSPISGHRSVSWYQQTPGQGLQFLFEYFSETQRNKGNFPGRFSGRQFSNSRSEMNVSTLELGDSALYLCASKRTGGEKLFFGSGTQLSVL.

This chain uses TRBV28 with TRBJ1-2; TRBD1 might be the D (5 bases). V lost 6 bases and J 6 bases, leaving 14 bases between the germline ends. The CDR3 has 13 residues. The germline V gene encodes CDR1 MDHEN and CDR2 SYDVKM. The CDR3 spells CASSPGGTNGYTF. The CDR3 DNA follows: TGTGCCAGCAGCCCCGGGGGGACTAATGGCTACACCTTC.

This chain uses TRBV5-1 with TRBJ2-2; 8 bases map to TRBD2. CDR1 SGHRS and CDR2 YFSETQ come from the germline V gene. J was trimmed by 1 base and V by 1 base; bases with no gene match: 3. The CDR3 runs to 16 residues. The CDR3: CASSLFTSGNTGELFF. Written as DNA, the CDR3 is TGCGCCAGCAGCTTGTTTACTAGCGGGAACACCGGGGAGCTGTTTTTT.